The next 21 T cell receptor beta chains were all read from a single sample in a study of blood T cell repertoires in COVID-19 (dated by TCRdb to the early 2020s). The receptor library was made with the immunoSEQ multiplex PCR assay. In its TCRdb copy, this immuneACCESS table keeps in-frame sequences only and misses some clones. Where compared with another copy, unresolved V genes explain less than half of these, and the others have no known cause. The sample profile shows 200,000 or so clones; 80% to 90% of them were found once. The ten largest account for about 0.72% of the sample. Specimen: peripheral blood. The source is a woman aged 70-85 years with acute or convalescent COVID-19.

The chain recombines TRBV12-3 or TRBV12-4 with TRBJ2-1, with a possible D match to TRBD1 (7 bases). The V end was cut by 5 bases, the J end by 12 bases, with 17 bases between. This CDR3 is built from 13 residues. The CDR3 bases are TGTGCCAGCAGTCCAGGGGGGATTGTAGCGCAGTTCTTC. It yields the protein CASSPGGIVAQFF.

The chain carries TRBV6-5 and TRBJ1-1; no clear D. V was clipped by 6 bases and J by 3 bases, with 11 bases between them. The germline V gene encodes CDR1 MNHEY and CDR2 SVGAGI. CDR3 length equals 13 residues. For the CDR3, the DNA is TGTGCCAGCAGCCCGGGTCGCTACACTGAAGCTTTCTTT. Its protein is CASSPGRYTEAFF.

This clone was observed a few times. The chain is built from TRBV19 and TRBJ2-2; 7 nucleotides match TRBD1. Trimming took 1 base from V and 9 from J; bases not matched to a gene: 8. CDR1 and CDR2 from the germline V gene are LNHDA and SQIVND (reference sequence). CDR3 length equals 15 residues. CDR3 loop: CASSIARTTGRELFF. CDR3 DNA sequence: TGTGCCAGTAGTATAGCCCGAACGACAGGGAGGGAGCTGTTTTTT.

Only a few counts were recorded for this clone. This specimen includes other DNA sequences encoding the same CDR3. V usage is TRBV7-2 and J usage is TRBJ1-5, with 7 bases aligning to TRBD1. After removal of 4 bases from V and 6 bases from J, the junction contained 3 bases not matched to a gene. CDR1 is SGHTA and CDR2 is FQGNSA in the germline V gene. This CDR3 contains 13 residues. The CDR3 here is CASSSQGGQPQHF. For the CDR3, the DNA is TGTGCCAGCAGCTCGCAGGGGGGTCAGCCCCAGCATTTT. The entire variable domain, with the rest obtained from reference TRBV7-2 and TRBJ1-5, is as follows: GAGVSQSPSNKVTEKGKDVELRCDPISGHTALYWYRQSLGQGLEFLIYFQGNSAPDKSGLPSDRFSAERTGGSVSTLTIQRTQQEDSAVYLCASSSQGGQPQHFGDGTRLSIL.

The CDR3 protein is CASSQSGGGQPQHF. CDR3 in DNA: TGTGCCAGCAGCCAGTCTGGGGGCGGTCAGCCCCAGCATTTT. The chain has TRBV7-2 and TRBJ1-5, with a possible D match to TRBD1 (6 bases). V gave up 5 bases and J gave up 6 bases, with 14 bases separating them. Germline CDR1 reads SGHTA; CDR2 reads FQGNSA. The CDR3 has 14 amino acids.

The chain recombines TRBV18 with TRBJ1-4; D gene ambiguous. Germline CDR1 reads KGHSH; CDR2 reads LQKENI. CDR3 length: 14 residues. The ends were cut back, 2 bases at V and 7 bases at J, with 11 bases in the middle. The CDR3 DNA reads as TGTGCCAGCTCACCAGGAGGGAAGAGTGAAAAACTGTTTTTT. It yields the protein CASSPGGKSEKLFF.

The V call is TRBV19, the J call TRBJ2-5, with a tentative D call TRBD1 (6 bases). Germline V lookup: CDR1 LNHDA, CDR2 SQIVND (reference sequence). The V gene lost 5 bases and the J gene lost 5 bases, with 9 bases spanning the gap. This CDR3 contains 12 residues. CDR3 amino acids: CASSEGVETQYF. CDR3 nucleotide sequence: TGTGCCAGTAGTGAGGGGGTTGAGACCCAGTACTTC.

The J gene is TRBJ2-1, the V gene TRBV19; 7 positions match TRBD2. The J segment lost 8 bases and the V segment lost 10 bases, leaving 17 bases of the junction unmatched. The CDR3 has 15 amino acids. Germline CDR1 is LNHDA and CDR2 is SQIVND (reference sequence). This CDR3 reads CATSLASSYVDEQFF. As DNA, the CDR3 is TGTGCCACCTCACTAGCGTCCTCGTATGTCGATGAGCAGTTCTTC.

CDR3 bases: TGTGCCAGCAGCTGGACAGTCCGAACGAACACCGGGGAGCTGTTTTTT. Its protein is CASSWTVRTNTGELFF. J is TRBJ2-2 and V is TRBV5-4; D is possibly TRBD1 (6 bases). Deletions cut 3 bases from V and 0 bases from J, with 12 bases between. CDR1 and CDR2 from the germline V gene are SGHNT and YYREEE (reference sequence). The CDR3 is made up of 16 amino acids.

J is TRBJ2-7 and V is TRBV27; D perhaps matches TRBD2 (6 bases). V was pared by 2 bases and J by 7 bases, with 21 bases between. The CDR3 sequence is 16 residues long. From germline, CDR1 is MNHEY and CDR2 SMNVEV (reference sequence). The chain's CDR3 is CASSLSARAGSQEQYF. In DNA form, the CDR3 reads TGTGCCAGCAGTTTAAGCGCCAGGGCGGGAAGTCAGGAGCAGTACTTC.

This chain joins TRBV5-1 and TRBJ2-7; D gene uncertain. Looked up from germline, CDR1 is SGHRS and CDR2 is YFSETQ. V was shortened by 0 bases and J by 0 bases, with 10 bases between the two germline ends. CDR3 length: 15 amino acids. This chain's CDR3 is CASSLVVLPSYEQYF. The CDR3 nucleotides are TGCGCCAGCAGCTTGGTCGTACTACCCTCCTACGAGCAGTACTTC.

A word on this clone: The same CDR3 can be traced to other DNA sequences in this sample. The rearrangement links TRBV5-4 to TRBJ1-1, with D possibly TRBD1 on 5 matching bases. V was clipped by 2 bases and J by 6 bases, with 11 bases between them. This CDR3 is built from 13 residues. CDR1 SGHNT and CDR2 YYREEE come from the germline V gene (reference sequence). The CDR3 nucleotides are TGTGCCAGCAGCTTAAGGGGACTGGCTGAAGCTTTCTTT. Translated: CASSLRGLAEAFF.

Comment on this clone: Within the sample, other DNA sequences also encode this same CDR3. The CDR3 region has the DNA TGTGCCAGCAGCCAGACTAGCGGGAGTTACAATGAGCAGTTCTTC. Amino acids: CASSQTSGSYNEQFF. This rearrangement joins TRBV3-1 (or the pseudogene TRBV3-2) to TRBJ2-1; 12 bases map to TRBD2. The trim removed 3 bases at V and 4 bases at J, leaving 1 base unmatched. The CDR3 has 15 amino acids. Germline-derived CDR1 and CDR2 are LGHDT and YNNKEL (reference sequence).

The gene calls are TRBV2 and TRBJ2-7; weak D call: TRBD1 (5 bases). With 3 bases removed from V and 5 bases from J, the gap between germline ends came to 14 bases. The CDR3 spans 14 residues. Looked up from germline, CDR1 is SNHLY and CDR2 is FYNNEI. In DNA, the CDR3 is TGTGCCAGCAGTGATCAGGGTCCGACGCACGAGCAGTACTTC. This gives the protein CASSDQGPTHEQYF.

This clone was observed once. V gene TRBV12-3 or TRBV12-4 combines with J gene TRBJ1-1; possible D gene TRBD1, 5 bases. Trimming took off 3 bases at V and 3 bases at J, with 8 bases between the two ends. The CDR3 has 13 amino acids. This chain's CDR3 is CASSFGRDTEAFF. Here the CDR3 DNA reads TGTGCCAGCAGTTTCGGCAGGGACACTGAAGCTTTCTTT.

Comment on this clone: Germline is not matched at one junction end, which may reflect a read error. The gene calls are TRBV6-1 and TRBJ1-1; maybe TRBD1 (5 bases). CDR1 is MNHNS, CDR2 SASEGT, per germline. This CDR3 spans 15 amino acids. CDR3 sequence reads: CASNEQVPGDTEAFF. DNA for the CDR3: TGTGCCAGCAATGAACAGGTGCCCGGCGACACTGAAGCTTTCTTT.

This clone appeared a few times. The chain carries TRBV11-3 and TRBJ1-4, with a tentative D call TRBD1 (5 bases). Per the germline V gene, CDR1 is SGHNT and CDR2 is YENEEA. Deletions cut 3 bases from V and 7 bases from J, with 9 bases between. The CDR3 runs to 13 residues. The CDR3 sequence is CASSFRVGEKLFF. As DNA, the CDR3 is TGTGCCAGCAGCTTCAGGGTGGGTGAAAAACTGTTTTTT.

This clone has only one observation. The J gene is TRBJ1-4, the V gene TRBV11-2, with TRBD1 identical over 8 bases. V shed 3 bases and J 7 bases; nucleotides not matched to a gene: 4. The CDR3 length is 14 residues. Germline V gene data show CDR1 as SGHAT and CDR2 as FQNNGV. In DNA form, the CDR3 reads TGTGCCAGCAGCTTTCAGGGGGCGAGTGAAAAACTGTTTTTT. This codes for CASSFQGASEKLFF.

The rearrangement links TRBV14 to TRBJ2-7; 7 positions agree with TRBD1. With V trimmed by 4 bases and J by 0 bases, 6 bases remained unmatched. The CDR3 covers 15 residues. The germline gives CDR1 SGHDN, CDR2 FVKESK. The CDR3 bases are TGTGCCAGCAGCCGCCGACAGGGAACCTCCTACGAGCAGTACTTC. Its protein is CASSRRQGTSYEQYF.

J is TRBJ2-1 and V is TRBV27, with D tentatively TRBD2 (6 bases). Germline V gene sequence: CDR1 MNHEY, CDR2 SMNVEV (reference sequence). The V and J ends lost 6 bases and 5 bases respectively, with 23 bases between them. CDR3 length: 17 amino acids. CDR3 sequence: CASSWSLRDWGNNEQFF. CDR3 in DNA: TGTGCCAGCAGCTGGAGTCTCCGGGACTGGGGAAACAATGAGCAGTTCTTC.

This chain joins TRBV5-6 and TRBJ2-7; no reliable D call. Trimming removed 2 bases from V and 3 bases from J, with 9 bases in between. The CDR3 runs 13 residues. Per germline, CDR1 SGHDT and CDR2 YYEEEE. CDR3 sequence (DNA): TGTGCCAGCAGCTTCGGCCGAGGCTACGAGCAGTACTTC. Amino acids: CASSFGRGYEQYF.